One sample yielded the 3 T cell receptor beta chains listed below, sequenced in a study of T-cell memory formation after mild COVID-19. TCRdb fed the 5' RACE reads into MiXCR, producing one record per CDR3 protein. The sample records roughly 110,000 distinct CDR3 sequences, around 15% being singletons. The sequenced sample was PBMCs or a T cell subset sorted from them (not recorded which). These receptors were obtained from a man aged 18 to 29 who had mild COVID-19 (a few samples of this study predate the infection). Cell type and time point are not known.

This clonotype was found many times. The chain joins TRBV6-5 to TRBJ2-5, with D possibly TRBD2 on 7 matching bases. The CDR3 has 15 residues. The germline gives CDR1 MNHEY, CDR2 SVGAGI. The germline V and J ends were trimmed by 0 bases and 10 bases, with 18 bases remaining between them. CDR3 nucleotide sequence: TGTGCCAGCAGTTACTCAATCGGGGGCAGGGAGGGCCAGTACTTC. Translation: CASSYSIGGREGQYF.

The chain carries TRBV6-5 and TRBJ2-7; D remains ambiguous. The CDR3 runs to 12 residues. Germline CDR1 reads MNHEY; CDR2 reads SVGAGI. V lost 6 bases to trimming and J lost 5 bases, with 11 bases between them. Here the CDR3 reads CASSNGYDEQYV. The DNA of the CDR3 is TGTGCCAGCAGCAACGGGTACGACGAGCAGTACGTC.

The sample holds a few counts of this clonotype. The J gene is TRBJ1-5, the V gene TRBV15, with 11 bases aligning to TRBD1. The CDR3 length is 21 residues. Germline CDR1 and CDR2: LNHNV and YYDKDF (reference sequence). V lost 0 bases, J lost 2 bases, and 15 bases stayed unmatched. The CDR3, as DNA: TGTGCCACCAGCAGAGATTCGTGGACAGGGGGCTTGGTTCAGGGCAATCAGCCCCAGCATTTT. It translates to CATSRDSWTGGLVQGNQPQHF. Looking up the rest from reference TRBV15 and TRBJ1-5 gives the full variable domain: DAMVIQNPRYQVTQFGKPVTLSCSQTLNHNVMYWYQQKSSQAPKLLFHYYDKDFNNEADTPDNFQSRRPNTSFCFLDIRSPGLGDTAMYLCATSRDSWTGGLVQGNQPQHFGDGTRLSIL.